These 15 T cell receptor beta chains originate from one sample sequenced in a study of OX40 agonist ivuxolimab in advanced cancers. Clones were read by immunoSEQ multiplex PCR, and TCRdb kept only the in-frame ones, dropping some. The sample yields about 70,000 clones, around 90% seen once. The material was CD4+ or CD8+ T cells sorted from blood, obtained in a trial of the OX40 agonist ivuxolimab. These receptors all stem from an adult with an advanced solid tumor such as melanoma, head and neck, liver or kidney cancer.

The chain recombines TRBV10-3 with TRBJ2-5, with 7 nucleotides matching TRBD2. The germline gives CDR1 ENHRY, CDR2 SYGVKD. The ends lost 2 bases at V and 5 bases at J; junction bases unmatched: 11. CDR3 length: 16 residues. CDR3 in amino acids: CAISEDGGRGVETQYF. The CDR3 DNA reads as TGTGCCATCAGTGAGGATGGCGGGAGAGGGGTTGAGACCCAGTACTTC.

The chain joins TRBV5-1 to TRBJ2-7, with a tentative D call TRBD1 (7 bases). CDR1 and CDR2 from the germline V gene are SGHRS and YFSETQ. V was trimmed by 4 bases and J by 3 bases, leaving 20 bases between them. The CDR3 runs to 16 residues. For the CDR3, the DNA is TGCGCCAGCAGCCTCGGTGGGGGGCAGGGGGGCTACGAGCAGTACTTC. Protein sequence: CASSLGGGQGGYEQYF.

The CDR3 is CASSYAGQPYQETQYF. CDR3 nucleotide sequence: TGTGCCAGCAGTTACGCGGGACAGCCTTACCAAGAGACCCAGTACTTC. The V and J genes are TRBV6-5 and TRBJ2-5; perhaps TRBD1 as D (7 bases). Trimming took 2 bases from V and 0 from J, leaving 13 bases between them. Germline V CDR1 and CDR2: MNHEY, SVGAGI. This CDR3 spans 16 amino acids.

The V and J genes are TRBV6-5 and TRBJ2-5; possibly TRBD2 for D (6 bases). This CDR3 has 16 amino acids. V was shortened by 0 bases and J by 4 bases, with 15 bases between the two germline ends. Looked up from germline, CDR1 is MNHEY and CDR2 is SVGAGI. This CDR3 reads CASSYSRGKIGETQYF. The DNA of the CDR3 is TGTGCCAGCAGTTACTCGCGCGGGAAAATTGGAGAGACCCAGTACTTC.

The genes are TRBV7-9 and TRBJ2-7; maybe TRBD2 (7 bases). Trimming pared 2 bases from V and 5 bases from J, leaving 13 bases between. CDR1 and CDR2 from the germline V gene are SEHNR and FQNEAQ (reference sequence). The CDR3 runs to 14 residues. CDR3: CASSLKGGVNEQYF. The CDR3 nucleotides read TGTGCCAGCAGCTTAAAGGGGGGGGTCAACGAGCAGTACTTC.

The chain carries TRBV19 and TRBJ2-2; D gene ambiguous. This CDR3 region has 10 residues. Between the trimmed V and J ends, which lost 5 bases and 7 bases, there was a span of 2 bases. CDR1 is LNHDA, CDR2 SQIVND, per germline (reference sequence). CDR3 amino acids: CASSHGELFF. The CDR3 DNA follows: TGTGCCAGTAGTCACGGGGAGCTGTTTTTT.

The rearrangement joins TRBV18 to TRBJ2-5; the D gene is possibly TRBD2 (5 bases). Trimming removed 5 bases at V and 4 bases at J, with 8 bases between. There are 12 residues in the CDR3. Germline CDR1 reads KGHSH; CDR2 reads LQKENI. The CDR3 DNA is TGTGCCAGCTCAACAGAGGGAGAGACCCAGTACTTC. Translating it yields CASSTEGETQYF.

The genes are TRBV7-2 and TRBJ1-1; no reliable D call. CDR1 SGHTA and CDR2 FQGNSA come from the germline V gene. V lost 2 bases and J 0 bases, leaving 7 bases between the germline ends. This CDR3 region has 14 residues. CDR3 sequence (DNA): TGTGCCAGCAGCTTAATGGCAGTGAACACTGAAGCTTTCTTT. Amino acid sequence: CASSLMAVNTEAFF.

The chain uses TRBV5-1 and TRBJ1-5; the match to TRBD1 covers 11 bases. Trimming removed 2 bases from V and 5 bases from J; junction bases left unmatched: 6. This CDR3 has 16 residues. Germline V gene sequence: CDR1 SGHRS, CDR2 YFSETQ. CDR3 in amino acids: CASSFGTGGSDQPQHF. For the CDR3, the DNA is TGCGCCAGCAGCTTCGGGACAGGGGGTAGTGATCAGCCCCAGCATTTT.

This chain uses TRBV7-8 with TRBJ1-5; no clear D gene. This CDR3 spans 16 amino acids. The V end was cut by 4 bases, the J end by 0 bases, with 13 bases between. Germline loops: CDR1 SGHVS, CDR2 FQNEAQ. CDR3 DNA sequence: TGTGCCAGCAGCTCCCGCTCGGGATATAGCAATCAGCCCCAGCATTTT. This translates into CASSSRSGYSNQPQHF.

This clone was observed a few times. The genes are TRBV12-2 and TRBJ2-1; TRBD2 was called by the table and not checked on the DNA. TRBV12-2 is annotated as a pseudogene. The CDR3 runs 17 residues. The CDR3, as DNA: TGTGCAAGTCGCTTAGCCCCCAGCGCTTACTCCTACAATGAGCAGTTCTTC. Its protein product is CASRLAPSAYSYNEQFF.

This rearrangement joins TRBV18 to TRBJ1-2, with a weak D call TRBD1 (6 bases). From germline, CDR1 is KGHSH and CDR2 LQKENI. This CDR3 is built from 13 residues. V lost 3 bases, J lost 6 bases, and 11 bases lay in between. DNA of the CDR3: TGTGCCAGCTCACCGCGATGGACAGATGGCTACACCTTC. Amino acids: CASSPRWTDGYTF.

This clone was counted a few times. The chain is built from TRBV30 and TRBJ2-2; 9 positions agree with TRBD1. Trimming at V came to 2 bases and at J to 7 bases, leaving 8 bases not matched to a gene. The CDR3 has 15 residues. Per the germline V gene, CDR1 is GTSNPN and CDR2 is SVGIG (reference sequence). The CDR3 nucleotides are TGTGCCTGGAGTACCCGGGACAGGGAAAGCGGGGAGCTGTTTTTT. Amino acid sequence: CAWSTRDRESGELFF.

This rearrangement joins TRBV4-1 to TRBJ2-1; no firm D call. V lost 4 bases to trimming and J lost 8 bases, with 9 bases between them. The CDR3 totals 12 residues. Germline V gene lookup returns CDR1 MGHRA and CDR2 YSYEKL. In DNA, the CDR3 is TGCGCCAGCAGCCCAGGTTTCGATGAGCAGTTCTTC. Its translation is CASSPGFDEQFF.

The rearrangement links TRBV30 to TRBJ2-5; 7 nucleotides agree with TRBD2. The V gene's germline CDR1 is GTSNPN and CDR2 SVGIG (reference sequence). The CDR3 length is 15 residues. J was trimmed by 4 bases and V by 0 bases; bases with no gene match: 8. The CDR3 loop reads CAWSVALGGGETQYF. The DNA for the CDR3 is TGTGCCTGGAGTGTGGCCCTGGGGGGGGGAGAGACCCAGTACTTC. Full variable domain (missing parts from reference TRBV30 and TRBJ2-5): SQTIHQWPATLVQPVGSPLSLECTVEGTSNPNLYWYRQAAGRGLQLLFYSVGIGQISSEVPQNLSASRPQDRQFILSSKKLLLSDSGFYLCAWSVALGGGETQYFGPGTRLLVL.